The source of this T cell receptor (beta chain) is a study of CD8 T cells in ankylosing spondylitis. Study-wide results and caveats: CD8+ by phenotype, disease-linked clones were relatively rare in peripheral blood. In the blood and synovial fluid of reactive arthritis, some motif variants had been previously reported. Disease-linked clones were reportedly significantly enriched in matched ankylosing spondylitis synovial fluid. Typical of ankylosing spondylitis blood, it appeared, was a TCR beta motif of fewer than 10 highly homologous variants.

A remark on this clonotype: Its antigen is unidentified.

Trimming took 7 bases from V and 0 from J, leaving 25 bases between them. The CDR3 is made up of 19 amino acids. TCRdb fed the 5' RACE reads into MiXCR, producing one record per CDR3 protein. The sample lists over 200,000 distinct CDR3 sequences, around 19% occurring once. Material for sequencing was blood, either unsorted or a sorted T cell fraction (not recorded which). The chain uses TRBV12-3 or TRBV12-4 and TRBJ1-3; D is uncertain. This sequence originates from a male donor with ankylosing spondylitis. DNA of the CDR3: TGTGCCAGCACCACATGGCGGAGACTCACAAAGAACTCTGGAAACACCATATATTTT. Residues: CASTTWRRLTKNSGNTIYF.